This T cell receptor (beta chain) was sequenced in a study of cytomegalovirus exposure and HLA in healthy donors. Study details: Membership in the Caucasian-associated ancestry cluster was found for 81% of around 380 genotyped donors. General observations from the study: The authors enumerated over 150 TCR beta chains as linked to cytomegalovirus. Among donors in an Asian-associated ancestry cluster, a later analysis reportedly found fewer N-insertions than the roughly 680-donor mean. Rarity held for most TCR sequences, but there were some public TCRs that occurred in many donors.

PCR was performed using 60 Vbeta and 13 Jbeta primers. Clones were read by immunoSEQ multiplex PCR, and TCRdb kept only the in-frame ones, dropping some. The sample has around 150,000 clones, around 80% seen once. The CDR3 length is 16 residues. J was trimmed by 0 bases and V by 2 bases; bases with no gene match: 5. Germline V lookup: CDR1 LNHDA, CDR2 SQIVND (reference sequence). For this clone: Its antigen remains unknown.

What was sequenced was PBMCs. The sequence came from a man aged 35-49 years in good health and CMV-seropositive. The chain couples TRBV19 to TRBJ2-3; TRBD2 matches 7 bases. The CDR3 nucleotides read TGTGCCAGTAGTATAAGGGCGGGAGTTAGCACAGATACGCAGTATTTT. Translating it yields CASSIRAGVSTDTQYF.